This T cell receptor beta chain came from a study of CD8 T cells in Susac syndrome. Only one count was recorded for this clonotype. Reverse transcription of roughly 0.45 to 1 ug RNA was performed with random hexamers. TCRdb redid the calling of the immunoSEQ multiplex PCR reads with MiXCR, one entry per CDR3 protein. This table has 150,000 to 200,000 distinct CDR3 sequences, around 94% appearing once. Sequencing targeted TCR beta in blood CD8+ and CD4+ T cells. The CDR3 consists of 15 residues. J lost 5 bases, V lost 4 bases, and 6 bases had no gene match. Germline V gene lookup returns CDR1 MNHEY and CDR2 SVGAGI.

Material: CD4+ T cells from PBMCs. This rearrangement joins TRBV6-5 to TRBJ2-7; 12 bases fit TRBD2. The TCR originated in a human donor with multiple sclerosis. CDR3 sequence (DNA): TGTGCCAGCAGTTCCCGACTAGCGGGAGCCCACGAGCAGTACTTC. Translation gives CASSSRLAGAHEQYF.